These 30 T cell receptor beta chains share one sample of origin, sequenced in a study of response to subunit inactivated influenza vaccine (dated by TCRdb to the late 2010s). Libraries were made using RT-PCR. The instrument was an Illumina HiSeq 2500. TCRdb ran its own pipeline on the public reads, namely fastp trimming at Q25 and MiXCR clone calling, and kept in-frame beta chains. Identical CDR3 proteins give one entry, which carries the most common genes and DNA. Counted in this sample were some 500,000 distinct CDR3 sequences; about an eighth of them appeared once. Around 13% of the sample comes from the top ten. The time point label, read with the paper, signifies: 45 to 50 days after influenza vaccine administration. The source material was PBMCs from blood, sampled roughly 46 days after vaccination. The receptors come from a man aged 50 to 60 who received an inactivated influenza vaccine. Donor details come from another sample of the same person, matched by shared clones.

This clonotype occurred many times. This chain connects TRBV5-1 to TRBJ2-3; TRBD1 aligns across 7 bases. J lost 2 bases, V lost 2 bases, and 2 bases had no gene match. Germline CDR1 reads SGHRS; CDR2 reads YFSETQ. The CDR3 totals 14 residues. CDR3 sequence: CASSLQGSTDTQYF. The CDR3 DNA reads TGCGCCAGCAGCTTACAGGGGTCCACAGATACGCAGTATTTT.

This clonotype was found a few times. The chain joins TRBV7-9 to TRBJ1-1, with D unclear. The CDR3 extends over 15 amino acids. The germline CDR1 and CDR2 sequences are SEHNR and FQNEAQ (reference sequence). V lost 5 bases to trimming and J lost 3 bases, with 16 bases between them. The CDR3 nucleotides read TGTGCCAGCAGCAGCCGGGCCGTGAAGTACACTGAAGCTTTCTTT. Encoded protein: CASSSRAVKYTEAFF.

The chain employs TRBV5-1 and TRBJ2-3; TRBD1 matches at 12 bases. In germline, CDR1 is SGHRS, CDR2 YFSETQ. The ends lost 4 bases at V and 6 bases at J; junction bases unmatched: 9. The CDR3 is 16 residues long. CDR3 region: CASSRGTGGALDTQYF. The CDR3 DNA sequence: TGCGCCAGCAGCAGGGGGACAGGGGGCGCTCTGGATACGCAGTATTTT.

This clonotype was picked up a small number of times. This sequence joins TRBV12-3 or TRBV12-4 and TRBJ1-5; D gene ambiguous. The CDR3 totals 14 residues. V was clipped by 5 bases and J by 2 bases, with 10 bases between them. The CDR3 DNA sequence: TGTGCCAGCAGTCCCCGGACCCGCAATCAGCCCCAGCATTTT. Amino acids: CASSPRTRNQPQHF.

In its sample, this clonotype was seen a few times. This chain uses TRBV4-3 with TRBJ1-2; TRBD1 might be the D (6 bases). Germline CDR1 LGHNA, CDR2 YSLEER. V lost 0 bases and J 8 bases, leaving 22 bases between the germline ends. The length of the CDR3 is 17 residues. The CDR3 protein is CASSQDLWSDRSGGYTF. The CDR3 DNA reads TGCGCCAGCAGCCAAGATCTTTGGAGTGACAGGTCTGGCGGCTACACCTTC.

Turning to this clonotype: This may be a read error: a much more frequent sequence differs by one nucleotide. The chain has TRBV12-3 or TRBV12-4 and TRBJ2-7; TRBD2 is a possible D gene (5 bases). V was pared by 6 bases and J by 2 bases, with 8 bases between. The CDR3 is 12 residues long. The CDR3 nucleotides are TGTGCCAGCAGCGCCGGGACCTACGAGCAGTACTTC. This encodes CASSAGTYEQYF.

For the CDR3, the DNA is TGTGCCAGCAGCTTGTTCGGGTCATCCACCTCCTACGAGCAGTACTTC. This codes for CASSLFGSSTSYEQYF. V usage is TRBV5-6 and J usage is TRBJ2-7; no reliable D call. V lost 1 base and J lost 0, with 14 bases in between. Looked up from germline, CDR1 is SGHDT and CDR2 is YYEEEE. This CDR3 is built from 16 residues.

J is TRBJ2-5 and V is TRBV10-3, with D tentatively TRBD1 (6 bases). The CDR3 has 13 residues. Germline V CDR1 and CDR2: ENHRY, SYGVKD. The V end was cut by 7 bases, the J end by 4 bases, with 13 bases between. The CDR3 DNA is TGTGCCATCAAGGCAGGGGATGCAGAGACCCAGTACTTC. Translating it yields CAIKAGDAETQYF.

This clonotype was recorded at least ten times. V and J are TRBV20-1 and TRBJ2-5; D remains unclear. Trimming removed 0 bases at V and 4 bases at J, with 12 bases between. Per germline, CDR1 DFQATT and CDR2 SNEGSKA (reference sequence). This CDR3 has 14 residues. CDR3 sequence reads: CSARESLARETQYF. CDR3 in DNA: TGCAGTGCTAGAGAGTCACTTGCCAGAGAGACCCAGTACTTC.

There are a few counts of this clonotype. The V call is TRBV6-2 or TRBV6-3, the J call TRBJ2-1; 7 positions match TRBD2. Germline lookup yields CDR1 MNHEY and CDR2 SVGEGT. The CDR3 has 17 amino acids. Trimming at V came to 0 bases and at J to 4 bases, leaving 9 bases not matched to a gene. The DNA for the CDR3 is TGTGCCAGCAGTTACTCTGCGGGAGAGCAACTATACAATGAGCAGTTCTTC. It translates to CASSYSAGEQLYNEQFF.

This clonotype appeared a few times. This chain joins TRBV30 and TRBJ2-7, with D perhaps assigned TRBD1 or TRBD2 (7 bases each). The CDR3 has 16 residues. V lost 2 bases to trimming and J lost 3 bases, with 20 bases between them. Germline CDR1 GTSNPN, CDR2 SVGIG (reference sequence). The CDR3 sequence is CAWSKGGAGGYYEQYF. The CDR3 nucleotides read TGTGCCTGGAGTAAAGGGGGGGCAGGGGGTTACTACGAGCAGTACTTC.

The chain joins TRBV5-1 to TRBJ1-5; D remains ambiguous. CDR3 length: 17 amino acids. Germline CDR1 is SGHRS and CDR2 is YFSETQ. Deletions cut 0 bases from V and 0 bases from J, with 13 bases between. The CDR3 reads CASSLAPSGGSNQPQHF. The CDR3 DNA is TGCGCCAGCAGCTTGGCCCCTTCGGGAGGTAGCAATCAGCCCCAGCATTTT.

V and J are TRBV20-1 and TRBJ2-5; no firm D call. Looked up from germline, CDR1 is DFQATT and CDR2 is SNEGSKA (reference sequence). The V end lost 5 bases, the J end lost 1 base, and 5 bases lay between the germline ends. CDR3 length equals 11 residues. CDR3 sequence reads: CSAGTQETQYF. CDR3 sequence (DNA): TGCAGTGCTGGAACCCAAGAGACCCAGTACTTC.

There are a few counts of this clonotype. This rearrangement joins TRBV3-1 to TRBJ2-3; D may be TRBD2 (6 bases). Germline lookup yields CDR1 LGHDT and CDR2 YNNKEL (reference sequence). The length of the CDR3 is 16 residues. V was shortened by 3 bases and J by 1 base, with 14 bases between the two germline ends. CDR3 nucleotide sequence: TGTGCCAGCAGCCATATCGAGGGACTCGGCACAGATACGCAGTATTTT. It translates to CASSHIEGLGTDTQYF.

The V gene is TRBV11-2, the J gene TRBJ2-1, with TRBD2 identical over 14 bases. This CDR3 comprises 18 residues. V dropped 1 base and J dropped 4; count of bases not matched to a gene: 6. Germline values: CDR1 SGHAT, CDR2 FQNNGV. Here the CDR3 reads CASSLGLAGGPYYNEQFF. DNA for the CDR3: TGTGCCAGCAGCTTAGGACTAGCGGGAGGGCCCTATTACAATGAGCAGTTCTTC.

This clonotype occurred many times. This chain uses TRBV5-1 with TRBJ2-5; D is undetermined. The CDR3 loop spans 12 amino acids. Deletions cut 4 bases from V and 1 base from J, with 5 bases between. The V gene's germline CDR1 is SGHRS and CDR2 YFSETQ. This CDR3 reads CASSGSQETQYF. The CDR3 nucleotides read TGCGCCAGCAGCGGCTCCCAAGAGACCCAGTACTTC.

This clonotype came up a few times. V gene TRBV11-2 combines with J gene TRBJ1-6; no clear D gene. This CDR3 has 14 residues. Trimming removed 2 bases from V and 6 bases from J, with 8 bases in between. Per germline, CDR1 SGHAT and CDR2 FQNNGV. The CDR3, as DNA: TGTGCCAGCAGCTTACTATCGCGTAATTCACCCCTCCACTTT. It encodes CASSLLSRNSPLHF. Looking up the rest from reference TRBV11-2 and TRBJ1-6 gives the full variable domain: EAGVAQSPRYKIIEKRQSVAFWCNPISGHATLYWYQQILGQGPKLLIQFQNNGVVDDSQLPKDRFSAERLKGVDSTLKIQPAKLEDSAVYLCASSLLSRNSPLHFGNGTRLTVT.

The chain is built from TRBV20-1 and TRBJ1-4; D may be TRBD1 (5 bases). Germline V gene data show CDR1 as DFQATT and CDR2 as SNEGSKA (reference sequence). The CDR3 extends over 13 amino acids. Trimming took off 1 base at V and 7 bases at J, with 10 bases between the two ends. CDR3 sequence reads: CSARVAGSEKLFF. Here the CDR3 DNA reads TGCAGTGCTAGAGTGGCAGGGAGTGAAAAACTGTTTTTT.

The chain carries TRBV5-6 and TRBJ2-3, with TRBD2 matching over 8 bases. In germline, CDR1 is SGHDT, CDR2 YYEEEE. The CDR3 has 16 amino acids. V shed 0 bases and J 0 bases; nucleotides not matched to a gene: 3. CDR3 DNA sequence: TGTGCCAGCAGCTTGGTAGCGGGGATTAGCACAGATACGCAGTATTTT. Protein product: CASSLVAGISTDTQYF.

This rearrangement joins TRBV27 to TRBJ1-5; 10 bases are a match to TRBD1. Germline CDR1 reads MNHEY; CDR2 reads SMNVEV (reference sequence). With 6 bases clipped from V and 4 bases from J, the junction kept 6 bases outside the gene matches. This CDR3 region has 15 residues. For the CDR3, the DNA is TGTGCCAGCAGATCGGGACAGGGGATAAATCAGCCCCAGCATTTT. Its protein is CASRSGQGINQPQHF.

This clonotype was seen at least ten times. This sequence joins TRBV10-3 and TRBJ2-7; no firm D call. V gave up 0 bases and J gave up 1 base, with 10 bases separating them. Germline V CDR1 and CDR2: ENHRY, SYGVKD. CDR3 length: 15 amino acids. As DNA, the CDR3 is TGTGCCATCAGTGAGTCGATCAGTGTTTCCTACGAGCAGTACTTC. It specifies CAISESISVSYEQYF.

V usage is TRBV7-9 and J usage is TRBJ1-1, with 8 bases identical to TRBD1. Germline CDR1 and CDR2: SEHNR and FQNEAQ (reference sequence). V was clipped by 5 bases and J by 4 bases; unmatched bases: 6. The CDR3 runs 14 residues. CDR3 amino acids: CASSPGGPSTEAFF. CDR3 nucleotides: TGTGCCAGCAGCCCAGGGGGCCCCAGCACTGAAGCTTTCTTT.

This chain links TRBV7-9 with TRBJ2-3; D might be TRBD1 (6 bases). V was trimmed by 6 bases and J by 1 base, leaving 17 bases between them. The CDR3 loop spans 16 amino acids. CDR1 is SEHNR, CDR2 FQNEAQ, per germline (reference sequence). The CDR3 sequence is CASRPQTGLGTDTQYF. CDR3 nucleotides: TGTGCCAGCAGACCACAGACAGGCTTGGGCACAGATACGCAGTATTTT.

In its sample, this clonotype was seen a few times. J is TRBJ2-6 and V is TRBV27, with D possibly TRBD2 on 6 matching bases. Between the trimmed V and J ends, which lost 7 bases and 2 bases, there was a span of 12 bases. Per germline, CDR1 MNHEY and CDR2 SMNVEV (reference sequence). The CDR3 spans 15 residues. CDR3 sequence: CASTSGVTGANVLTF. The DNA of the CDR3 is TGTGCCAGCACTTCGGGAGTAACTGGGGCCAACGTCCTGACTTTC. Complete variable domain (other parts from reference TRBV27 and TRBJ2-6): EAQVTQNPRYLITVTGKKLTVTCSQNMNHEYMSWYRQDPGLGLRQIYYSMNVEVTDKGDVPEGYKVSRKEKRNFPLILESPSPNQTSLYFCASTSGVTGANVLTFGAGSRLTVL.

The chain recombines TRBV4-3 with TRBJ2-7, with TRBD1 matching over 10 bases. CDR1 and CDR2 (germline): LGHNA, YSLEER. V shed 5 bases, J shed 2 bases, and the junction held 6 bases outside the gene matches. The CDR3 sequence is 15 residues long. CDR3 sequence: CASSTRGQGAYEQYF. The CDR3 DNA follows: TGCGCCAGCAGCACCCGCGGACAGGGGGCCTACGAGCAGTACTTC.

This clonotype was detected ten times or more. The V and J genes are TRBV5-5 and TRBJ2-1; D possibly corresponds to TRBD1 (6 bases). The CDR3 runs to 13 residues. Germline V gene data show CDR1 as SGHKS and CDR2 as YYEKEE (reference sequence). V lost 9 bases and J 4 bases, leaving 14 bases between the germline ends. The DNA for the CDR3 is TGTGCCAACCCGGACAGAGATTACAATGAGCAGTTCTTC. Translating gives CANPDRDYNEQFF. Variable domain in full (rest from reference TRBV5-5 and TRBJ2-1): DAGVTQSPTHLIKTRGQQVTLRCSPISGHKSVSWYQQVLGQGPQFIFQYYEKEERGRGNFPDRFSARQFPNYSSELNVNALLLGDSALYLCANPDRDYNEQFFGPGTRLTVL.

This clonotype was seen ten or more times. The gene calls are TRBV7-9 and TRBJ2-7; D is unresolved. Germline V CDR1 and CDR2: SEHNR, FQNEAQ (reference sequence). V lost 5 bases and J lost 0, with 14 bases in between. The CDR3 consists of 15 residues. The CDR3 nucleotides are TGTGCCAGCAGCAACGTTCGGAGTATCTCCTACGAGCAGTACTTC. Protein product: CASSNVRSISYEQYF.

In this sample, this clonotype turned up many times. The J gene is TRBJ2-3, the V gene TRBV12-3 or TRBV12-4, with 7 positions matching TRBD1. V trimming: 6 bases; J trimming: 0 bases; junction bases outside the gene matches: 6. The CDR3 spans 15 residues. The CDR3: CASSLNRGSTDTQYF. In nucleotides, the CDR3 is TGTGCCAGCAGCCTTAACAGGGGAAGCACAGATACGCAGTATTTT.

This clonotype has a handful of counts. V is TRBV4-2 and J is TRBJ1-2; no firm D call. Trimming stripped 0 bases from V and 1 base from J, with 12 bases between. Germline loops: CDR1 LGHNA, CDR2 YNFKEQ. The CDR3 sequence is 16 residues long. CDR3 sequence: CASSQDSALLNYGYTF. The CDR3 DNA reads TGTGCCAGCAGCCAAGATAGCGCGCTTCTTAACTATGGCTACACCTTC.

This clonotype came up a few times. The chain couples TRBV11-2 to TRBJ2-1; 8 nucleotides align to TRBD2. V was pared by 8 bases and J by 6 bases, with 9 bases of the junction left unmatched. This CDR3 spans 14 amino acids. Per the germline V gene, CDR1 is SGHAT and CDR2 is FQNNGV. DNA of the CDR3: TGTGCCAGCGGCGGGCGGGGGGCTGTCAATGAGCAGTTCTTC. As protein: CASGGRGAVNEQFF.